What follows is one T cell receptor beta chain and its context. This receptor's antigen is unknown. Base qualities are not recorded, but no much larger clone differs from it by a single base. The entry originates in a study of blood T cell repertoires in COVID-19 (dated by TCRdb to the early 2020s). Concerning the study at large: Samples covering the acute and convalescent phases of COVID-19 were provided by collaborators in the United States, Italy and Spain. The prospective study material was composed of cDNA or gDNA derived from T cells, B-cell-depleted T cells, or PBMCs. The dataset comprised deeply sampled blood TCRbeta repertoires from subjects exposed to, actively infected with, or recovered from COVID-19. The repertoires were released in a freely available public database meant as a resource for research on the immune response to SARS-CoV-2. The samples were drawn from the first 160 participants of the ongoing ImmuneRACE study and from over 950 subjects provided by 6 global collaborators. Nearly every sample came with metadata listing a de-identified subject ID, COVID-19 status, age in years and sex. Where available, HLA class I and class II types were taken from metadata supplied by the sample provider and were not determined by assay-based typing. Beyond this particular receptor, the publication reports: How much clinical and demographic metadata was included differed by source and by participant, and the metadata was provided uncurated.

Collaborating institutions collected whole blood in K2EDTA tubes following their own protocols. For TCRbeta analysis, collaborators shipped samples as frozen whole blood, isolated PBMCs, or DNA extracted from either of those sample types. TCRbeta CDR3 regions were amplified from genomic DNA by means of the immunoSEQ Assay, a bias-controlled multiplex PCR. Per the authors' processing: Within the assay, amplification of reference gene primers was used to estimate how many nucleated cells each sample contained. Sequence reads were collapsed and filtered to measure the absolute abundance of every unique TCRbeta CDR3 rearrangement. Productive Simpson clonality was computed per sample as the square root of Simpson's diversity index over productive rearrangements. Sourced from immuneACCESS, this table was stored by TCRdb with only in-frame sequences that have V and J called. A share of the clones is absent; for the studies checked, an unresolved V gene accounts for under half, and the remainder has no known explanation. V and J calls and clone size come straight from that table; D and trimming were deduced from the DNA. The sample data list roughly 190,000 clones, and roughly 85% of these were observed just once. Around 7.5% of the sample is taken by the ten largest.

The junction shows trimming of 2 bases on V and 3 bases on J, plus 8 bases between the germline ends. The CDR3 sequence holds 13 residues, the cysteine and phenylalanine included. Only the CDR3 DNA stays, 39 bases, in frame from base 1. For CDR1 and CDR2, the germline V gene lists SGHAT and FQNNGV. This receptor was identified in a woman aged 55-70 years with acute or convalescent COVID-19. The chain is encoded by TRBV11-2 joined to TRBJ2-7; TRBD2 is possibly the D segment (5 matching bases). The sequencing input was peripheral blood. Read as DNA, the sequence is TGTGCCAGCAGCTTACCCGGACTCTACGAGCAGTACTTC. The encoded protein is CASSLPGLYEQYF.